Shown below are 23 T cell receptor beta chains from a single sample sequenced in a study of cytomegalovirus exposure and HLA in healthy donors. Primers for the PCR totalled 60 Vbeta and 13 Jbeta. Measured with immunoSEQ multiplex PCR; TCRdb has only the in-frame clones, and not every one. The sample lists about 120,000 clones, about 72% occurring once. The sample consisted of PBMCs. The receptors come from a man in his forties or fifties in good health and CMV-seropositive.

The chain employs TRBV6-6 and TRBJ2-2; unclear D gene. From germline, CDR1 is MNHNY and CDR2 SVGAGI (reference sequence). Deletions cut 5 bases from V and 0 bases from J, with 4 bases between. The CDR3 contains 13 residues. CDR3 protein: CASSLSNTGELFF. The CDR3 coding sequence is TGTGCCAGCAGTCTCTCGAACACCGGGGAGCTGTTTTTT.

V gene TRBV5-6 combines with J gene TRBJ2-1, with 16 positions matching TRBD2. The CDR3 contains 16 residues. V lost 4 bases, J lost 7 bases, and 5 bases stayed unmatched. Germline V gives CDR1 SGHDT, CDR2 YYEEEE. CDR3 coding DNA: TGTGCCAGCAGCCTCGGGACTAGCGGGGGGGTGAATGAGCAGTTCTTC. Residues: CASSLGTSGGVNEQFF.

The chain joins TRBV10-1 to TRBJ2-1; D is possibly TRBD2 (5 bases). CDR1 and CDR2 from the germline V gene are WNHNN and SYGVQD (reference sequence). V was clipped by 4 bases and J by 8 bases, with 21 bases between them. This CDR3 has 16 amino acids. CDR3 protein: CASSAPSQVGSDEQFF. CDR3 sequence (DNA): TGCGCCAGCAGTGCCCCCAGCCAGGTGGGTAGCGATGAGCAGTTCTTC.

The V call is TRBV5-4, the J call TRBJ2-1; tentative D call: TRBD2 (6 bases). Trimming shortened V by 5 bases and J by 0 bases, and 15 bases separated the two germline ends. This CDR3 is built from 16 residues. Germline assignment: CDR1 SGHNT and CDR2 YYREEE (reference sequence). The DNA of the CDR3 is TGTGCCAGCAGGTTTCGCGGGGATAGCTCCTACAATGAGCAGTTCTTC. Its protein product is CASRFRGDSSYNEQFF. Complete variable domain (other parts from reference TRBV5-4 and TRBJ2-1): ETGVTQSPTHLIKTRGQQVTLRCSSQSGHNTVSWYQQALGQGPQFIFQYYREEENGRGNFPPRFSGLQFPNYSSELNVNALELDDSALYLCASRFRGDSSYNEQFFGPGTRLTVL.

The chain joins TRBV7-9 to TRBJ2-1; weak D call: TRBD2 (6 bases). In germline, CDR1 is SEHNR, CDR2 FQNEAQ (reference sequence). V lost 5 bases, J lost 10 bases, and 15 bases lay in between. The CDR3 has 13 residues. CDR3 sequence reads: CASSPGLSREQFF. Written as DNA, the CDR3 is TGTGCCAGCAGCCCGGGACTCTCCAGGGAGCAGTTCTTC.

The J gene is TRBJ1-3, the V gene TRBV4-2, with no clear D. The germline V and J ends were trimmed by 2 bases and 1 base, with 9 bases remaining between them. The CDR3 extends over 15 amino acids. Germline lookup yields CDR1 LGHNA and CDR2 YNFKEQ. The CDR3 DNA reads as TGTGCCAGCAGCCAAACAGCTTCTTCTGGAAACACCATATATTTT. Translating gives CASSQTASSGNTIYF.

J is TRBJ2-4 and V is TRBV5-8; tentative D call: TRBD1 (5 bases). Trimming removed 4 bases from V and 2 bases from J, with 7 bases in between. Germline CDR1 SGHTS, CDR2 YDEGEE. The length of the CDR3 is 13 residues. CDR3 residues: CASSDRTKNIQYF. Written as DNA, the CDR3 is TGTGCCAGCAGCGACAGAACCAAAAACATTCAGTACTTC.

This rearrangement joins TRBV19 to TRBJ1-5; D is perhaps TRBD1 (5 bases). The CDR3 loop spans 16 amino acids. V shed 8 bases and J shed 0 bases, with 17 bases lying between them. Germline assignment: CDR1 LNHDA and CDR2 SQIVND (reference sequence). The CDR3 bases are TGTGCCAGTCGTTCATGGGGGACTTATAGCAATCAGCCCCAGCATTTT. Its translation is CASRSWGTYSNQPQHF. The full variable domain, rest sourced from reference TRBV19 and TRBJ1-5, is DGGITQSPKYLFRKEGQNVTLSCEQNLNHDAMYWYRQDPGQGLRLIYYSQIVNDFQKGDIAEGYSVSREKKESFPLTVTSAQKNPTAFYLCASRSWGTYSNQPQHFGDGTRLSIL.

This sequence joins TRBV2 and TRBJ2-6; perhaps TRBD1 as D (6 bases). The length of the CDR3 is 14 residues. V was trimmed by 8 bases and J by 5 bases, leaving 13 bases between them. Germline V lookup: CDR1 SNHLY, CDR2 FYNNEI. The CDR3 spells CASGGLFRANVLTF. The CDR3 DNA reads TGTGCCAGCGGGGGCCTCTTTAGGGCCAACGTCCTGACTTTC.

The chain links TRBV6-5 to TRBJ2-7; no clear D. CDR1 is MNHEY and CDR2 is SVGAGI in the germline V gene. CDR3 length: 13 residues. Trimming took 7 bases from V and 0 from J, leaving 10 bases between them. The CDR3 nucleotides are TGTGCCAGCATTTCGGAGAGCTCCTACGAGCAGTACTTC. Translation gives CASISESSYEQYF.

This clone was seen a single time. The rearrangement joins TRBV7-9 to TRBJ1-4, with D perhaps matching TRBD1 (6 bases). Germline V gene sequence: CDR1 SEHNR, CDR2 FQNEAQ (reference sequence). CDR3 length: 16 residues. V lost 5 bases and J 6 bases, leaving 19 bases between the germline ends. CDR3 in amino acids: CASSLKQGAYDEKLFF. The CDR3 DNA follows: TGTGCCAGCAGCCTTAAACAGGGCGCCTACGATGAAAAACTGTTTTTT.

The V and J genes are TRBV19 and TRBJ1-2; the match to TRBD1 covers 8 bases. Germline-derived CDR1 and CDR2 are LNHDA and SQIVND (reference sequence). The CDR3 has 13 amino acids. The ends lost 10 bases at V and 5 bases at J; junction bases unmatched: 9. CDR3 loop: CATKVRDRYGYTF. Written as DNA, the CDR3 is TGTGCCACCAAAGTCCGGGACAGGTATGGCTACACCTTC. The whole variable domain, filled in from reference TRBV19 and TRBJ1-2, reads DGGITQSPKYLFRKEGQNVTLSCEQNLNHDAMYWYRQDPGQGLRLIYYSQIVNDFQKGDIAEGYSVSREKKESFPLTVTSAQKNPTAFYLCATKVRDRYGYTFGSGTRLTVV.

This sequence joins TRBV19 and TRBJ2-5; the match to TRBD1 covers 7 bases. The CDR3 has 15 residues. CDR1 is LNHDA and CDR2 is SQIVND in the germline V gene (reference sequence). The ends lost 5 bases at V and 1 base at J; junction bases unmatched: 7. This chain's CDR3 is CASSASQGTQETQYF. The CDR3 DNA reads as TGTGCCAGTAGTGCCTCACAGGGGACCCAAGAGACCCAGTACTTC.

The CDR3 nucleotides are TGTGCCAGCACCCGAGGACAGGGGGCGGTCGGGGAGCTGTTTTTT. Residues: CASTRGQGAVGELFF. This rearrangement joins TRBV2 to TRBJ2-2; 11 bases agree with TRBD1. The CDR3 is made up of 15 amino acids. V was pared by 7 bases and J by 7 bases, with 8 bases of the junction left unmatched. CDR1 and CDR2 (germline): SNHLY, FYNNEI.

The rearrangement links TRBV9 to TRBJ1-3; no clear D gene. The V end was cut by 1 base, the J end by 0 bases, with 11 bases between. This CDR3 comprises 16 residues. Germline values: CDR1 SGDLS, CDR2 YYNGEE. The CDR3 sequence is CASSVIPPSSGNTIYF. CDR3 nucleotide sequence: TGTGCCAGCAGCGTAATCCCTCCGAGCTCTGGAAACACCATATATTTT.

The V call is TRBV5-1, the J call TRBJ2-5; 7 nucleotides line up with TRBD2. This CDR3 has 13 residues. Per the germline V gene, CDR1 is SGHRS and CDR2 is YFSETQ. Germline trimming cut 9 bases from V and 2 bases from J; bases unmatched to any gene: 7. The DNA of the CDR3 is TGCGCCACCCGATTTAGCGGGCAAGAGACCCAGTACTTC. Translation: CATRFSGQETQYF.

This clone was seen only once. This chain links TRBV11-2 with TRBJ2-7, with 7 bases lining up with TRBD1. Germline V CDR1 and CDR2: SGHAT, FQNNGV. This CDR3 region has 14 residues. V was clipped by 5 bases and J by 4 bases; unmatched bases: 8. CDR3 sequence (DNA): TGTGCCAGCAGCCTACGGGACAGCTTATACGAGCAGTACTTC. It is translated as CASSLRDSLYEQYF.

The gene calls are TRBV5-4 and TRBJ2-1; 9 bases agree with TRBD1. Germline V gives CDR1 SGHNT, CDR2 YYREEE (reference sequence). V lost 2 bases to trimming and J lost 4 bases; unmatched junction nucleotides: 4. CDR3 length: 15 amino acids. The CDR3 nucleotides read TGTGCCAGCAGCTTAAAACAGGGGGCGTACAATGAGCAGTTCTTC. Residues: CASSLKQGAYNEQFF. Full variable domain (remainder filled in from reference TRBV5-4 and TRBJ2-1): ETGVTQSPTHLIKTRGQQVTLRCSSQSGHNTVSWYQQALGQGPQFIFQYYREEENGRGNFPPRFSGLQFPNYSSELNVNALELDDSALYLCASSLKQGAYNEQFFGPGTRLTVL.

The V and J genes are TRBV27 and TRBJ1-2; no clear D gene. Germline V gives CDR1 MNHEY, CDR2 SMNVEV (reference sequence). CDR3 size: 16 residues. V lost 3 bases and J lost 7, with 21 bases in between. The CDR3 DNA follows: TGTGCCAGCAGTTTTACGTCAGCAGTCCCTGAGCGTGGCTACACCTTC. Its protein product is CASSFTSAVPERGYTF.

The gene calls are TRBV15 and TRBJ2-1; 10 nucleotides align to TRBD2. The V and J ends lost 3 bases and 7 bases, in that order; junction bases with no gene match: 6. The germline V gene has CDR1 LNHNV and CDR2 YYDKDF (reference sequence). This CDR3 has 15 amino acids. The CDR3 sequence is CATSRSGGAGNEQFF. DNA of the CDR3: TGTGCCACCAGCAGGAGCGGGGGGGCGGGGAATGAGCAGTTCTTC.

The chain employs TRBV7-9 and TRBJ2-7; 9 positions agree with TRBD2. The CDR3 is 15 amino acids. The ends lost 3 bases at V and 7 bases at J; junction bases unmatched: 10. Germline V CDR1 and CDR2: SEHNR, FQNEAQ (reference sequence). This chain's CDR3 is CASSFTGTSKEEQYF. The CDR3 bases are TGTGCCAGCAGCTTCACCGGGACTAGCAAGGAAGAGCAGTACTTC.

The chain uses TRBV7-2 and TRBJ1-5, with D possibly TRBD1 on 6 matching bases. V was shortened by 4 bases and J by 1 base, with 8 bases between the two germline ends. This CDR3 is 14 amino acids long. In germline, CDR1 is SGHTA, CDR2 FQGNSA. The CDR3 DNA is TGTGCCAGCAGCTCTCAGGGGAGCAATCAGCCCCAGCATTTT. It encodes CASSSQGSNQPQHF.

The CDR3 region has the DNA TGTGCCAGCAGCTTAGGACAGGGACTAGCGGGAGGGGTCCACGAGCAGTACTTC. Translating it yields CASSLGQGLAGGVHEQYF. The chain joins TRBV11-2 to TRBJ2-7; TRBD2 aligns across 16 bases. The CDR3 is made up of 18 amino acids. Germline CDR1 reads SGHAT; CDR2 reads FQNNGV. The ends lost 1 base at V and 5 bases at J; junction bases unmatched: 8.